Listed here is a single T cell receptor (beta chain). It has no known antigen specificity. No quality values exist for individual bases; no much larger clone is one base distant. This sample stems from a study of blood T cell repertoires in COVID-19 (TCRdb year 2020). With regard to the full study: Samples covering the acute and convalescent phases of COVID-19 were provided by collaborators in the United States, Italy and Spain. Subjects who had been exposed to COVID-19, were actively infected with it, or had recovered from it provided the deeply sampled blood TCRbeta repertoires that made up the dataset. A de-identified subject ID, COVID-19 status, age in years and sex were almost always included in the sample metadata. HLA class I and class II types, where available, came from metadata supplied by the sample provider rather than from assay-based typing. The material from the prospective study consisted of cDNA or gDNA derived from T cells, B-cell-depleted T cells, or PBMCs. The repertoires were made available in a free public database intended to serve as a resource for research on the immune response to SARS-CoV-2. Samples came from the ongoing ImmuneRACE study (first 160 participants) plus 1,254 subjects from 6 global collaborators. What the authors observed across the whole study: The quantity of clinical and demographic metadata differed by source and by participant and was supplied without curation.

TCRbeta CDR3 regions were amplified from genomic DNA by means of the immunoSEQ Assay, a bias-controlled multiplex PCR. The paper's processing steps were these. Nucleated cell counts per sample were estimated from amplification of reference gene primers within the assay. Sequence reads were collapsed and filtered to measure the absolute abundance of every unique TCRbeta CDR3 rearrangement. For each sample, productive Simpson clonality was calculated as the square root of Simpson's diversity index across productive rearrangements. Here the immuneACCESS table is served through TCRdb, limited to in-frame sequences with V and J called. Missing clones are a known gap in these copies; in checked studies unresolved V genes cover under half, and the rest lacks a known reason. Clone size and V and J calls were adopted from that table, with D and trimming inferred from the DNA. The table for this sample lists about 120,000 clones; 65% to 90% of them were counted only once. Together, the top ten hold about a tenth of the sample.

Collaborating institutions collected whole blood in K2EDTA tubes following their own protocols. For TCRbeta analysis, collaborators shipped samples in one of three forms: frozen whole blood, isolated PBMCs, or DNA extracted from either of those sample types. The germline ends are 5 bases apart after V is trimmed by 4 bases and J by 2 bases. The CDR3 goes from the cysteine to the phenylalanine over 11 residues. Only CDR3 DNA is held: 33 bases, read in frame from base 1. CDR1 SQVTM and CDR2 ANQGSEA are derived from the germline V gene. The sequence is built from TRBV29-1 and TRBJ2-5; a weak D assignment points to TRBD1 (5 bases agree). The clonotype originates from an elderly man with acute or convalescent COVID-19. Sequenced sample: peripheral blood. The DNA sequence is TGCAGCGTTGGACAGCAAGAGACCCAGTACTTC. Its coded protein is CSVGQQETQYF.